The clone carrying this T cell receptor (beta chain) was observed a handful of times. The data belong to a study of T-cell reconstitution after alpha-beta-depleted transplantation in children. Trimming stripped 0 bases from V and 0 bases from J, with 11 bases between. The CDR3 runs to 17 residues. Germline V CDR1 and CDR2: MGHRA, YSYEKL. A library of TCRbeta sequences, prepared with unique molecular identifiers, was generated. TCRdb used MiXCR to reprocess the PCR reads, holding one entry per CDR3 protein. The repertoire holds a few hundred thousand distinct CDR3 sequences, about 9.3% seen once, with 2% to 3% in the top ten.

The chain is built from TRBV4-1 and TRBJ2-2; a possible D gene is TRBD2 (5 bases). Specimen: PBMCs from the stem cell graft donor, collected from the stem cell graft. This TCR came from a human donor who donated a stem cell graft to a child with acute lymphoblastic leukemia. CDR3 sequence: CASSQERASSNTGELFF. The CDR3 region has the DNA TGCGCCAGCAGCCAAGAGAGGGCTTCATCGAACACCGGGGAGCTGTTTTTT.